Detailed here is one T cell receptor beta chain. This sample is drawn from a study of beta chain features in type 1 diabetes. V shed 3 bases, J shed 6 bases, and the junction held 9 bases outside the gene matches. CDR1 is SGHNT, CDR2 YYREEE, per germline (reference sequence). The CDR3 sequence is 15 residues long. Since all of the isolated RNA was reverse transcribed, expressed TCRB transcripts were what got sequenced. Sequencing used immunoSEQ multiplex PCR; TCRdb keeps in-frame clones, though not all of them. The sample contains almost 350,000 clones, 20% of which appear only once. The sequencing input was naive CD4+ T cells from blood. The origin of this receptor is a woman aged 18-29 years in good health. This chain links TRBV5-4 with TRBJ2-1; 7 bases are shared with TRBD1. CDR3 in DNA: TGTGCCAGCAGCTCCCGGGACAGTCGGGTCAATGAGCAGTTCTTC. This codes for CASSSRDSRVNEQFF.